The 25 T cell receptor beta chains listed next were all sequenced from one sample in a study of cytomegalovirus exposure and HLA in healthy donors. Only in-frame clones appear in the TCRdb table, and some are missing; sequencing was by immunoSEQ multiplex PCR. The sample lists under 250,000 clones; around 90% were seen once. Input material: PBMCs. The source of these receptors is a woman aged 18-29 years in good health and CMV-seropositive.

This clone occurred once. J is TRBJ2-5 and V is TRBV6-1, with 7 bases identical to TRBD2. The CDR3 has 13 amino acids. Germline V gives CDR1 MNHNS, CDR2 SASEGT. The ends lost 8 bases at V and 4 bases at J; junction bases unmatched: 7. The CDR3 protein is CASGRVVVETQYF. The DNA for the CDR3 is TGTGCCAGCGGGAGGGTCGTGGTAGAGACCCAGTACTTC.

This chain joins TRBV7-8 and TRBJ2-7, with TRBD2 as a possible D gene (5 bases). V was shortened by 2 bases and J by 5 bases, with 37 bases between the two germline ends. There are 22 residues in the CDR3. CDR1 is SGHVS and CDR2 is FQNEAQ in the germline V gene. CDR3 region: CASSLKRIVISKRGQDPHEQYF. DNA of the CDR3: TGTGCCAGCAGCTTAAAGAGGATTGTAATATCTAAACGGGGTCAAGATCCCCACGAGCAGTACTTC.

The V call is TRBV19, the J call TRBJ1-1, with 9 bases identical to TRBD1. The V segment lost 2 bases and the J segment 4 bases; nucleotides outside the gene matches: 5. This CDR3 comprises 15 residues. CDR1 is LNHDA and CDR2 is SQIVND in the germline V gene (reference sequence). The CDR3 DNA is TGTGCCAGTAGTATATGGGGACAGGGAACCACTGAAGCTTTCTTT. It codes for CASSIWGQGTTEAFF.

The rearrangement uses TRBV28 and TRBJ2-2, with D perhaps TRBD1 (5 bases). CDR1 and CDR2 (germline): MDHEN, SYDVKM. Trimming removed 5 bases from V and 11 bases from J, with 18 bases in between. The CDR3 runs to 14 residues. CDR3 nucleotides: TGTGCCAGCAGTCACTCGGCCTCAGGGCACGAGCTGTTTTTT. Translating it yields CASSHSASGHELFF.

This clone was seen a handful of times. The chain uses TRBV4-2 and TRBJ1-2; tentative D call: TRBD1 (6 bases). Germline values: CDR1 LGHNA, CDR2 YNFKEQ. This CDR3 contains 17 residues. V was pared by 3 bases and J by 6 bases, with 23 bases between. The CDR3 region has the DNA TGTGCCAGCAGCCACCCCAAGGGGGGGGTACAGTTAGATGGCTACACCTTC. Its translation is CASSHPKGGVQLDGYTF.

This clone was seen just once. The rearrangement joins TRBV12-1 to TRBJ1-1; the table's D call of TRBD1 was not tested on the DNA. TRBV12-1 is termed a pseudogene. This CDR3 comprises 16 residues. In DNA, the CDR3 is TGTGCCAGCAGCCCGAAGGGGTATAACCCCCCTTATGAAGCTTTCTTT. This encodes CASSPKGYNPPYEAFF.

This sequence joins TRBV5-1 and TRBJ2-2; 10 bases agree with TRBD2. J was trimmed by 5 bases and V by 4 bases; bases with no gene match: 8. The CDR3 covers 16 residues. The germline gives CDR1 SGHRS, CDR2 YFSETQ. The CDR3 sequence is CASSQSGRAGTGELFF. DNA of the CDR3: TGCGCCAGCAGCCAAAGCGGGAGGGCCGGTACCGGGGAGCTGTTTTTT.

The chain employs TRBV5-1 and TRBJ2-3, with D possibly matching TRBD2 (5 bases). Germline lookup yields CDR1 SGHRS and CDR2 YFSETQ. The CDR3 runs 13 residues. With 3 bases removed from V and 14 bases from J, the gap between germline ends came to 19 bases. CDR3: CASSSGTRESWYF. CDR3 coding DNA: TGCGCCAGCAGCTCGGGAACCCGGGAATCCTGGTATTTT.

V usage is TRBV7-9 and J usage is TRBJ2-5, with D possibly TRBD2 on 6 matching bases. Trimming stripped 5 bases from V and 0 bases from J, with 16 bases between. This CDR3 spans 16 amino acids. From germline, CDR1 is SEHNR and CDR2 FQNEAQ (reference sequence). CDR3 DNA: TGTGCCAGCAGCGTCCGGGACTCCAAGTACCAAGAGACCCAGTACTTC. It is translated as CASSVRDSKYQETQYF.

J is TRBJ1-1 and V is TRBV30; D may be TRBD1 (5 bases). The CDR3 has 13 residues. Germline V lookup: CDR1 GTSNPN, CDR2 SVGIG (reference sequence). V was shortened by 0 bases and J by 8 bases, with 13 bases between the two germline ends. Here the CDR3 reads CAWSVMLGLEAFF. DNA of the CDR3: TGTGCCTGGAGTGTAATGTTGGGGCTGGAAGCTTTCTTT.

This CDR3 is CATTNYSPGDTEAFF. The CDR3 bases are TGTGCCACTACCAACTACTCACCAGGGGACACTGAAGCTTTCTTT. The V and J genes are TRBV28 and TRBJ1-1; weak D call: TRBD1 (6 bases). Germline CDR1 reads MDHEN; CDR2 reads SYDVKM. Trimming cost V 10 bases and J 3 bases, with 21 bases left between them. The CDR3 runs to 15 residues.

The chain combines TRBV5-1 with TRBJ2-5, with unresolved D. The CDR3 totals 15 residues. Germline-derived CDR1 and CDR2 are SGHRS and YFSETQ. The V end was cut by 4 bases, the J end by 3 bases, with 16 bases between. CDR3 region: CASSAPGATEETQYF. The CDR3 DNA reads TGCGCCAGCAGCGCTCCTGGAGCGACGGAAGAGACCCAGTACTTC.

V usage is TRBV6-5 and J usage is TRBJ1-1; unclear D gene. The CDR3 sequence is 14 residues long. The germline V gene encodes CDR1 MNHEY and CDR2 SVGAGI. The germline V and J ends were trimmed by 0 bases and 1 base, with 6 bases remaining between them. CDR3 sequence: CASSYSEGNTEAFF. As DNA, the CDR3 is TGTGCCAGCAGTTACTCGGAGGGGAACACTGAAGCTTTCTTT.

The chain is built from TRBV18 and TRBJ2-3; TRBD2 matches at 11 bases. V shed 4 bases, J shed 4 bases, and the junction held 4 bases outside the gene matches. CDR1 KGHSH and CDR2 LQKENI come from the germline V gene. The length of the CDR3 is 15 residues. Written as DNA, the CDR3 is TGTGCCAGCTCACGGGATAGCGGGAGGGCAGATACGCAGTATTTT. Encoded protein: CASSRDSGRADTQYF. The full variable domain, rest sourced from reference TRBV18 and TRBJ2-3, is NAGVMQNPRHLVRRRGQEARLRCSPMKGHSHVYWYRQLPEEGLKFMVYLQKENIIDESGMPKERFSAEFPKEGPSILRIQQVVRGDSAAYFCASSRDSGRADTQYFGPGTRLTVL.

CDR3 coding DNA: TGTGCCAGCAGTTTACGGGCAGGGGGAATAGCTGGCTACACCTTC. It encodes CASSLRAGGIAGYTF. The chain couples TRBV27 to TRBJ1-2; 7 positions agree with TRBD1. Unmatched junction bases numbered 10, after V lost 2 bases and J lost 7 bases. In germline, CDR1 is MNHEY, CDR2 SMNVEV (reference sequence). This CDR3 region has 15 residues.

V gene TRBV30 combines with J gene TRBJ1-1, with 8 bases fitting TRBD1. Per the germline V gene, CDR1 is GTSNPN and CDR2 is SVGIG (reference sequence). With 7 bases clipped from V and 5 bases from J, the junction kept 15 bases outside the gene matches. This CDR3 has 15 residues. The CDR3 is CASRPTGALETEAFF. The DNA of the CDR3 is TGTGCCTCACGACCGACAGGGGCTCTTGAGACTGAAGCTTTCTTT.

A single count supports this clone. The rearrangement links TRBV10-3 to TRBJ2-5; D remains ambiguous. The CDR3 extends over 11 amino acids. The germline V and J ends were trimmed by 3 bases and 5 bases, with 4 bases remaining between them. CDR1 ENHRY and CDR2 SYGVKD come from the germline V gene. This CDR3 is CAISDGETQYF. CDR3 nucleotide sequence: TGTGCCATCAGTGACGGGGAGACCCAGTACTTC.

The chain uses TRBV28 and TRBJ2-7; D remains unclear. The V gene's germline CDR1 is MDHEN and CDR2 SYDVKM. Deletions cut 4 bases from V and 0 bases from J, with 7 bases between. The CDR3 length is 13 residues. The CDR3 reads CASSYFSSYEQYF. CDR3 sequence (DNA): TGTGCCAGCAGTTACTTTAGCTCCTACGAGCAGTACTTC.

The chain has TRBV5-4 and TRBJ2-1; the D gene is possibly TRBD2 (5 bases). Germline V CDR1 and CDR2: SGHNT, YYREEE (reference sequence). V lost 0 bases and J 9 bases, leaving 10 bases between the germline ends. CDR3 length: 13 amino acids. CDR3 sequence reads: CASSLERVGEQFF. DNA for the CDR3: TGTGCCAGCAGCTTGGAGAGGGTTGGTGAGCAGTTCTTC.

The genes are TRBV7-8 and TRBJ1-1; D perhaps matches TRBD1 (5 bases). Germline lookup yields CDR1 SGHVS and CDR2 FQNEAQ. V shed 1 base and J shed 2 bases, with 11 bases lying between them. The CDR3 extends over 15 amino acids. CDR3 nucleotides: TGTGCCAGCAGCTTAGTGTCAGGGCTAAACACTGAAGCTTTCTTT. It specifies CASSLVSGLNTEAFF.

The chain has TRBV7-2 and TRBJ2-7, with a tentative D call TRBD2 (5 bases). The CDR3 totals 14 residues. The ends were cut back, 4 bases at V and 6 bases at J, with 16 bases in the middle. In germline, CDR1 is SGHTA, CDR2 FQGNSA. This CDR3 reads CASSSLNRGVEQYF. CDR3 coding DNA: TGTGCCAGCAGCTCATTGAATCGGGGTGTCGAGCAGTACTTC.

The V and J genes are TRBV5-6 and TRBJ2-3, with 10 nucleotides matching TRBD2. The trim removed 4 bases at V and 3 bases at J, leaving 14 bases unmatched. Germline V gene data show CDR1 as SGHDT and CDR2 as YYEEEE. This CDR3 comprises 18 residues. The CDR3 DNA reads TGTGCCAGCAGCCCTGTAAGCGGGAGGGCTTTGGAGACAGATACGCAGTATTTT. It yields the protein CASSPVSGRALETDTQYF.

The chain links TRBV19 to TRBJ2-3; no firm D call. Trimming removed 3 bases at V and 3 bases at J, with 13 bases between. The CDR3 length is 15 residues. Per the germline V gene, CDR1 is LNHDA and CDR2 is SQIVND (reference sequence). CDR3 DNA: TGTGCCAGTAGTATTGGGTCAGTAGCTACAGATACGCAGTATTTT. Protein sequence: CASSIGSVATDTQYF.

The chain combines TRBV5-1 with TRBJ1-2; no clear D gene. Trimming left V 1 base short and J 2 bases short, with 12 bases between. CDR3 size: 15 residues. Germline lookup yields CDR1 SGHRS and CDR2 YFSETQ. The CDR3 DNA is TGCGCCAGCAGCTTGTACGTCCGAGTAAACTATGGCTACACCTTC. Residues: CASSLYVRVNYGYTF.

This clone was seen a few times. The V and J genes are TRBV6-1 and TRBJ2-7; D may be TRBD2 (5 bases). CDR1 and CDR2 from the germline V gene are MNHNS and SASEGT. There are 12 residues in the CDR3. V lost 10 bases to trimming and J lost 3 bases, with 13 bases between them. The CDR3 nucleotides read TGTGCCACCTCGGCACTAGGCTACGAGCAGTACTTC. It codes for CATSALGYEQYF.